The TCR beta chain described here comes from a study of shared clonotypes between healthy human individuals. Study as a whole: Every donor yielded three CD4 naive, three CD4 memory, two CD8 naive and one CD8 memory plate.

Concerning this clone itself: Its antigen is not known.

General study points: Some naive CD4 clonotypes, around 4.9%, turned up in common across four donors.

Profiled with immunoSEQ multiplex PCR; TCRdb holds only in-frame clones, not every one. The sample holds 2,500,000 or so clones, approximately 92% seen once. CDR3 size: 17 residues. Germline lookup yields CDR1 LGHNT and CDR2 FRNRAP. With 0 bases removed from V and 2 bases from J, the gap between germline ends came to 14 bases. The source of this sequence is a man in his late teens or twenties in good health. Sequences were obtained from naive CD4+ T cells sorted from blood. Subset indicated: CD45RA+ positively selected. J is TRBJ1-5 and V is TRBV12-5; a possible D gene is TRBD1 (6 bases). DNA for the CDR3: TGTGCTAGTGGTTTGGTACTATCAGGGGAAGGCAATCAGCCCCAGCATTTT. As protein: CASGLVLSGEGNQPQHF.